The entry below describes one TCR beta chain. Its antigen is not known. Healthy bone marrow donors made up the cohort. The data belong to a study of cytomegalovirus exposure and HLA in healthy donors. Study at large: Some 85 million unique TCRs from HLA-typed donors were held in an early data release.

The CDR3 extends over 17 amino acids. Germline values: CDR1 SGHRS, CDR2 YFSETQ. With V trimmed by 3 bases and J by 0 bases, 8 bases remained unmatched. The study's findings and limits: It has been reported that TCR beta sequences accurately predicted the HLA-A and HLA-B alleles of most subjects.

The PCR employed 60 Vbeta primers together with 13 Jbeta primers. Per the original data handling: Some 9.9 million shared chains were among about 80 million unique TCR beta chains counted in a later analysis. Assay used: immunoSEQ multiplex PCR; TCRdb lists only in-frame clones, some missing. Clone size and the V and J calls come from that table; the DNA yielded D and trimming. The repertoire includes tens of thousands of clones, around 84% of them detected once, and under 5.5% sits in the top ten. This rearrangement joins TRBV5-1 to TRBJ2-2; 7 nucleotides align to TRBD1. The sequenced sample consisted of PBMCs. This TCR came from a woman between 40 and 50 years old in good health and CMV-seropositive. Written as DNA, the CDR3 is TGCGCCAGCAGCTCTCCGACAGGGTCAACGAACACCGGGGAGCTGTTTTTT. Translating gives CASSSPTGSTNTGELFF.